The present T cell receptor beta chain was sequenced within a study of T-cell reconstitution after alpha-beta-depleted transplantation in children. Unique molecular identifiers featured in how the TCRbeta library was prepared. TCRdb recomputed calls from the PCR reads with MiXCR, one row per CDR3 protein. The sample yields a few hundred thousand distinct CDR3 sequences, around 10% seen once. Trimming took off 1 base at V and 5 bases at J, with 6 bases between the two ends. CDR3 length: 13 residues. Germline-derived CDR1 and CDR2 are MNHEY and SMNVEV (reference sequence). This clonotype has at least ten counts.

The chain is built from TRBV27 and TRBJ2-1, with D possibly called TRBD1 or TRBD2 (5 bases each). The sample was PBMCs from the stem cell graft donor, taken from the stem cell graft. The TCR sequence derives from a human donor who donated a stem cell graft to a child with acute lymphoblastic leukemia. CDR3: CASSLWGNNEQFF. CDR3 nucleotides: TGTGCCAGCAGTTTATGGGGGAACAATGAGCAGTTCTTC.